The T cell receptor (beta chain) described here comes from a study of T-cell memory formation after mild COVID-19 (dated by TCRdb to about 2021). About the investigation overall: TCR sequence clusters from the two donors were found to be largely donor specific. In a couple of donors, T-cell clones that expanded and contracted after mild COVID-19 were followed by sequencing TCRalpha and TCRbeta repertoires longitudinally. Two young, previously healthy adult volunteers made up the cohort, one male and one female. What the work shows at the level of the full study, not this receptor alone: The study included only a couple of mild cases, and larger cohorts that include severe cases with pre-infection samples were judged to be necessary. From day 15 to 85, contracting clones showed balanced CD4/CD8 phenotypes, whereas a second wave of clones that expanded from day 15 to 37 leaned towards CD4+. Contracting CD4+ clones were located mainly in the CM and EM memory subsets, whereas CD8+ clones were found to be enriched in EMRA. Some responding clones were detected in pre-infection memory, suggesting pre-existing cross-reactive memory T cells joined the SARS-CoV-2 response. SARS-CoV-2 specificity was not confirmed for the second-wave clones peaking on day 37.

Germline trimming: 5 bases from V, 2 bases from J; junction bases outside gene matches: 14. The CDR3 measures 18 amino acids from cysteine to phenylalanine. The only DNA kept is the CDR3, 54 bases in frame from the first base. From a lookup of the germline V gene (reference sequence), CDR1 and CDR2 are SEHNR and FQNEAQ. Sequencer: Illumina NovaSeq 6000. Using 5'RACE with constant-segment primers, TCRalpha and TCRbeta cDNA libraries were constructed, with sample barcodes and unique molecular identifiers added in the process. Trizol reagent was used to extract RNA from every sample. Libraries were amplified in two PCR steps, with a second sample barcode and Illumina TruSeq adapters added in the second step. The libraries were sequenced on an Illumina NovaSeq using 2 x 150 bp paired-end reads. The authors' pipeline ran thus. The reads were demultiplexed and collapsed into UMI-guided consensus sequences using migec v1.2.7. With mixcr v2.1.11, UMI consensuses were aligned to TRA and TRB V and J templates and assembled into clonotypes. Expanded or contracted clonotypes were those called significant by both edgeR and NoisET, with noise models trained on biological replicates. For edgeR calls, a false discovery rate-adjusted p below 0.01 and a log2 fold-change threshold of 1 were applied. PCA with hierarchical clustering of max-normalized trajectories of the 1000 most abundant clonotypes was used as exploratory dynamics analysis. Each responding clone was given a CD4 or CD8 phenotype based on the CD4+ and CD8+ repertoires, which had been sequenced separately. TCRdb's own reprocessing of the public reads used fastp at Q25 and MiXCR and kept productive beta chains. Each entry is one CDR3 protein sequence, shown with its most common DNA and genes. TCRdb, not the authors, supplied the V and J calls. The sample contains about 57,000 distinct CDR3 sequences, approximately 12% of them found a single time. Under 25% of the sample lies in the top ten.

This clonotype was observed a handful of times. Its antigen is currently not known. No much larger clone exists at a distance of one base, and base qualities are not known. Ficoll-Paque density gradient centrifugation was the method used to isolate PBMCs. This chain joins TRBV7-9 to TRBJ2-3, with 9 central nucleotides matching TRBD2. The source of this sequence is a man between 18 and 29 years old who had mild COVID-19 (a few samples of this study predate the infection). The sample titles of this study are shuffled in the database, so cell type and time point are left out; the donor was told from shared clones. Sequenced: PBMCs or a T cell subset sorted from them (not recorded which). Read as DNA, the sequence is TGTGCCAGCAGCCCTAGTTTAGCGGGGGACGGGATCACAGATACGCAGTATTTT. Its product reads: CASSPSLAGDGITDTQYF.